These 20 T cell receptor beta chains share one sample of origin, sequenced in a study of cytomegalovirus exposure and HLA in healthy donors. Vbeta (60) and Jbeta (13) primers were used in the PCR. Clones were read by immunoSEQ multiplex PCR, and TCRdb kept only the in-frame ones, dropping some. The table shows around 130,000 clones, with 75% to 90% occurring only once. What was sequenced was PBMCs. These TCRs come from a woman in her 40s in good health and CMV-seronegative.

V gene TRBV6-1 combines with J gene TRBJ2-7, with 9 nucleotides matching TRBD1. The V segment lost 10 bases and the J segment 1 base; nucleotides outside the gene matches: 5. This CDR3 spans 13 amino acids. Germline V gives CDR1 MNHNS, CDR2 SASEGT. CDR3 in amino acids: CAIAGQGSYEQYF. CDR3 nucleotides: TGTGCCATCGCGGGACAGGGTTCCTACGAGCAGTACTTC.

This clone was counted a single time. This chain uses TRBV5-1 with TRBJ2-7; 7 bases map to TRBD1. Germline trimming cut 3 bases from V and 4 bases from J; bases unmatched to any gene: 7. Germline lookup yields CDR1 SGHRS and CDR2 YFSETQ. The CDR3 extends over 14 amino acids. This chain's CDR3 is CASSSGTAKYEQYF. CDR3 bases: TGCGCCAGCAGCTCAGGGACAGCGAAGTACGAGCAGTACTTC.

V and J are TRBV7-3 and TRBJ2-1; TRBD2 matches at 11 bases. The CDR3 is made up of 16 amino acids. In germline, CDR1 is SGHTA, CDR2 FQGTGA. V lost 5 bases, J lost 10 bases, and 13 bases stayed unmatched. The DNA for the CDR3 is TGTGCCAGCAGCCCTACTAGCGGGAGAATTTCGGAGGAGCAGTTCTTC. Its translation: CASSPTSGRISEEQFF.

The chain has TRBV28 and TRBJ1-4; D gene unclear. The V gene's germline CDR1 is MDHEN and CDR2 SYDVKM. The CDR3 sequence is 15 residues long. Trimming removed 5 bases from V and 4 bases from J, with 14 bases in between. The CDR3 spells CASSILLGHNEKLFF. The CDR3 coding sequence is TGTGCCAGCAGTATCCTATTGGGCCATAATGAAAAACTGTTTTTT.

This clone was recorded once. V usage is TRBV6-4 and J usage is TRBJ2-1, with 8 bases identical to TRBD2. Unmatched junction bases numbered 4, after V lost 5 bases and J lost 1 base. This CDR3 has 15 amino acids. The germline CDR1 and CDR2 sequences are MRHNA and SNTAGT. The CDR3 sequence is CASSTSGNSYNEQFF. CDR3 sequence (DNA): TGTGCCAGCAGTACTAGCGGAAATTCCTACAATGAGCAGTTCTTC.

This rearrangement joins TRBV18 to TRBJ2-2; D is perhaps TRBD1 (8 bases). Trimming took off 0 bases at V and 0 bases at J, with 14 bases between the two ends. Per germline, CDR1 KGHSH and CDR2 LQKENI. The CDR3 has 18 residues. The CDR3 DNA follows: TGTGCCAGCTCACCACCGACAGGGGCGGGAGCGAACACCGGGGAGCTGTTTTTT. Protein sequence: CASSPPTGAGANTGELFF. Full variable domain (outside the CDR3, taken from reference TRBV18 and TRBJ2-2): NAGVMQNPRHLVRRRGQEARLRCSPMKGHSHVYWYRQLPEEGLKFMVYLQKENIIDESGMPKERFSAEFPKEGPSILRIQQVVRGDSAAYFCASSPPTGAGANTGELFFGEGSRLTVL.

This chain connects TRBV5-6 to TRBJ2-7; 7 bases are a match to TRBD1. With V trimmed by 2 bases and J by 3 bases, 8 bases remained unmatched. Germline CDR1 and CDR2: SGHDT and YYEEEE. The CDR3 runs 15 residues. The chain's CDR3 is CASSFGPGQSYEQYF. The DNA for the CDR3 is TGTGCCAGCAGCTTTGGACCGGGACAGAGCTACGAGCAGTACTTC.

The chain couples TRBV15 to TRBJ1-2, with a tentative D call TRBD1 (5 bases). The CDR3 length is 13 residues. Trimming shortened V by 1 base and J by 3 bases, and 6 bases separated the two germline ends. Germline assignment: CDR1 LNHNV and CDR2 YYDKDF (reference sequence). Written as DNA, the CDR3 is TGTGCCACCAGCAGAGGCAGGGACTATGGCTACACCTTC. Protein: CATSRGRDYGYTF.

A single count supports this clone. The V call is TRBV28, the J call TRBJ2-7; TRBD2 aligns across 7 bases. Germline V gene sequence: CDR1 MDHEN, CDR2 SYDVKM. This CDR3 region has 16 residues. Losses at the gene ends were 3 bases for V and 2 bases for J; bases not matched to a gene: 10. CDR3 in amino acids: CASSLGLAREPYEQYF. As DNA, the CDR3 is TGTGCCAGCAGTTTGGGGCTAGCGCGGGAGCCCTACGAGCAGTACTTC.

The CDR3 nucleotides are TGTGCCAGCAGCTCCAATACACATGAGCAGTTCTTC. Residues: CASSSNTHEQFF. The chain recombines TRBV7-3 with TRBJ2-1, with D uncertain. This CDR3 contains 12 residues. V lost 4 bases to trimming and J lost 8 bases, with 9 bases between them. Germline lookup yields CDR1 SGHTA and CDR2 FQGTGA. The full variable domain, rest sourced from reference TRBV7-3 and TRBJ2-1, is GAGVSQTPSNKVTEKGKYVELRCDPISGHTALYWYRQSLGQGPEFLIYFQGTGAADDSGLPNDRFFAVRPEGSVSTLKIQRTERGDSAVYLCASSSNTHEQFFGPGTRLTVL.

This clone was detected only once. The genes are TRBV28 and TRBJ2-7, with TRBD2 matching over 11 bases. Germline CDR1 MDHEN, CDR2 SYDVKM. This CDR3 is built from 15 residues. Losses at the gene ends were 4 bases for V and 1 base for J; bases not matched to a gene: 3. CDR3 residues: CASSSRLAGSYEQYF. The CDR3 nucleotides are TGTGCCAGCAGTTCGAGACTAGCGGGATCCTACGAGCAGTACTTC.

The genes are TRBV5-1 and TRBJ2-3; 11 nucleotides agree with TRBD2. V was pared by 2 bases and J by 8 bases, with 10 bases of the junction left unmatched. The CDR3 is 16 amino acids. Germline loops: CDR1 SGHRS, CDR2 YFSETQ. The CDR3 here is CASSFAGTSGALTQYF. Here the CDR3 DNA reads TGCGCCAGCAGCTTCGCCGGGACTAGCGGAGCCCTTACGCAGTATTTT.

The chain has TRBV29-1 and TRBJ2-1; 11 nucleotides match TRBD2. Germline V gene lookup returns CDR1 SQVTM and CDR2 ANQGSEA. J was trimmed by 4 bases and V by 6 bases; bases with no gene match: 5. The CDR3 has 14 residues. CDR3 region: CSVAASGGYNEQFF. DNA for the CDR3: TGCAGCGTGGCCGCTAGCGGGGGGTACAATGAGCAGTTCTTC.

This clone appeared a single time. This chain links TRBV4-2 with TRBJ1-4; TRBD1 might be the D (6 bases). The CDR3 is 15 amino acids. The ends were cut back, 0 bases at V and 8 bases at J, with 13 bases in the middle. Germline-derived CDR1 and CDR2 are LGHNA and YNFKEQ. The CDR3 loop is CASSQDYRENEKLFF. DNA of the CDR3: TGTGCCAGCAGCCAAGACTACAGGGAAAACGAAAAACTGTTTTTT.

J is TRBJ2-2 and V is TRBV7-2, with 7 bases matching TRBD2. Germline CDR1 and CDR2: SGHTA and FQGNSA. V gave up 3 bases and J gave up 7 bases; unmatched junction bases: 11. The CDR3 extends over 16 amino acids. The CDR3 loop is CASSFWAGRGGGELFF. Here the CDR3 DNA reads TGTGCCAGCAGCTTCTGGGCGGGGAGGGGTGGCGGGGAGCTGTTTTTT.

The rearrangement links TRBV29-1 to TRBJ1-4, with TRBD1 matching 8 bases. Germline-derived CDR1 and CDR2 are SQVTM and ANQGSEA. V trimming: 5 bases; J trimming: 7 bases; junction bases outside the gene matches: 6. CDR3 size: 13 residues. The CDR3 DNA follows: TGCAGCGTTCCACAGGGGGAGCGTGAAAAACTGTTTTTT. Translated: CSVPQGEREKLFF. Drawing the rest from reference TRBV29-1 and TRBJ1-4, the complete variable domain is SAVISQKPSRDICQRGTSLTIQCQVDSQVTMMFWYRQQPGQSLTLIATANQGSEATYESGFVIDKFPISRPNLTFSTLTVSNMSPEDSSIYLCSVPQGEREKLFFGSGTQLSVL.

On this clone: Germline and junction disagree at one end, which may indicate a read error. The CDR3 nucleotides read TGTGCCCGCAGCTTGCCTCCGACAGGGGGCAACCACGAGCAGTACTTC. Translation: CARSLPPTGGNHEQYF. The chain has TRBV5-6 and TRBJ2-7; TRBD1 matches 10 bases. The CDR3 spans 16 residues. The V gene's germline CDR1 is SGHDT and CDR2 YYEEEE.

This chain links TRBV7-9 with TRBJ2-1, with 11 positions matching TRBD2. Trimming removed 5 bases from V and 6 bases from J; junction bases left unmatched: 3. Germline values: CDR1 SEHNR, CDR2 FQNEAQ (reference sequence). The CDR3 totals 14 residues. The CDR3 bases are TGTGCCAGCAGCCCCGGACTAGCGGGCAATGAGCAGTTCTTC. As protein: CASSPGLAGNEQFF.

The chain carries TRBV4-1 and TRBJ1-2; a weak D match, TRBD1 (5 bases). Trimming took off 4 bases at V and 2 bases at J, with 14 bases between the two ends. This CDR3 region has 15 residues. Germline V CDR1 and CDR2: MGHRA, YSYEKL. The CDR3 DNA follows: TGCGCCAGCAGCCTTGGGGGGAGGACGAACTATGGCTACACCTTC. Translated: CASSLGGRTNYGYTF.

This clone occurred once. The rearrangement uses TRBV2 and TRBJ1-3, with 7 bases fitting TRBD1. This CDR3 region has 14 residues. Germline V gene data show CDR1 as SNHLY and CDR2 as FYNNEI. V gave up 6 bases and J gave up 8 bases; unmatched junction bases: 10. The CDR3 DNA reads as TGTGCCAGCAGCCGGGACAGCGTCGTGGACACCATATATTTT. As protein: CASSRDSVVDTIYF. The whole variable domain, remainder taken from reference TRBV2 and TRBJ1-3, is EPEVTQTPSHQVTQMGQEVILRCVPISNHLYFYWYRQILGQKVEFLVSFYNNEISEKSEIFDDQFSVERPDGSNFTLKIRSTKLEDSAMYFCASSRDSVVDTIYFGEGSWLTVV.